This T cell receptor beta chain was sequenced during a study of T cell changes during pregnancy in multiple sclerosis (dated by TCRdb to between 2018 and 2021). For context, the study as a whole: In women with multiple sclerosis, the researchers looked at how the T cell repertoire shifted as pregnancy progressed.

Preparation of the library involved the immunoSEQ multiplex PCR assay. TCRdb took this table from immuneACCESS and kept in-frame rearrangements with V and J called. Such tables lack part of the clones; where checked against another copy, unresolved V genes explain under half of the gap, and the rest is unexplained. In this sample the table shows approximately 130,000 clones, about 96% of which occur a single time. The ten largest clonotypes hold 0.4% to 0.5% of the sample. The germline V gene sets CDR1 to SNHLY and CDR2 to FYNNEI. Ends trimmed: V by 6 bases, J by 8 bases; bases unmatched to a gene: 11. The CDR3, from cysteine to phenylalanine, totals 14 residues. Only the CDR3 portion is preserved as DNA: 42 bases, with reading frame beginning at the first base. With respect to this clone: Its antigen is still unknown. No per-base quality is available; no much larger clone lies one base away.

This chain is built from TRBV2 and TRBJ1-2; TRBD1 fits 8 bases in the junction. The TCR comes from a female donor with multiple sclerosis, enrolled in a pregnancy study. The starting material was peripheral blood, obtained after pregnancy. The DNA sequence follows: TGTGCCAGCAGCGAGGACAGGGAATCGGGGGGCTACACCTTC. Its amino acids are CASSEDRESGGYTF.